The present T cell receptor (beta chain) was sequenced within a study of tumor-infiltrating lymphocytes in localized non-small cell lung cancer. Regarding this clone: The antigen remains undetermined.

Study-level findings and limits: IM1 and IM2 tumors showed no difference in T-cell fraction. TCR sequencing covered a subset of patients with enough tissue.

Repertoires were generated with immunoSEQ multiplex PCR, while TCRdb's copy carries only in-frame clones and drops some. This table has some 10,000 clones, 60% to 80% appearing once. What was sequenced was uninvolved lung tissue not adjacent to the tumor. This receptor was obtained from a human donor with non-small cell lung cancer.

The CDR3 is CASSSYTGELFF. DNA of the CDR3: TGTGCCAGCAGCTCCTACACCGGGGAGCTGTTTTTT. The genes are TRBV11-3 and TRBJ2-2; D remains unclear. Germline V gene lookup returns CDR1 SGHNT and CDR2 YENEEA. Trimming removed 4 bases from V and 3 bases from J, with 3 bases in between. The CDR3 is made up of 12 amino acids.